This TCR beta chain was found in a study of T cell responses to AZD1222 COVID-19 vaccine (dated by TCRdb to about 2021). Study-level background: A total of 233 trial participants underwent TCR sequencing, of whom 200 to 220 had received two doses of AZD1222 and some 25 had received two doses of the MenACWY control vaccine. Enrollment into the trials was organized by age into subgroups of 18-55, 56-69 and 70-plus years, and those subgroups contained 148, 28 and 57 TCR-sequenced participants, respectively.

The CDR3 regions of human TCRbeta chains were analyzed by immunosequencing. The authors' analysis ran thus. TCRs in the repertoires were compared against a reference library of SARS-CoV-2-specific TCRs that had been generated with the MIRA antigen-specificity platform. Breadth was defined as the fraction of unique TCRs that were SARS-CoV-2-associated, and depth was defined as the fraction of total T cells that were SARS-CoV-2-associated. Using the MIRA data, every spike-specific TCR was mapped to the spike region that the TCR reacted to and assigned to either a CD4 or a CD8 class. Log10-transformed breadth and depth values were compared by one-way ANOVA with Sidak's multiple comparisons tests. TCRdb took over this immuneACCESS table, retaining in-frame rearrangements with V and J assigned. Such tables are incomplete; in checked studies, under half of the missing clones stem from an unresolved V gene, and the remainder is unexplained. V, J and clone size are those of that table, while D and trimming were read from the DNA. This sample is represented by about 83,000 clones; about 90% of them were singletons. The ten top clones hold 4.5% to 5.5% of the sample.

The CDR3 spans 14 residues, from the cysteine through the phenylalanine. Only CDR3 DNA is held: 42 bases, read in frame from base 1. CDR1 and CDR2 (SGHNT, YYREEE) derive from the germline V gene (reference sequence). Relative to germline, V is 4 bases shorter and J is 4 bases shorter, with 12 bases between their ends. Note on this clone: Its antigen is not yet known. Per-base quality was not reported, and no clone a single base away is much larger than it.

Here is what the overall study found, with its caveats: Nearly half of unique spike-specific TCRs reportedly recognized epitopes outside regions mutated in the B.1.351 and B.1.1.7 variants. The 56-69-year group was small, and its depth increase did not reach significance, likely because of low power. No day 14 peak-response samples were available, so repertoires were characterized only after the peak T cell response. Most participants were white British and females outnumbered males, and the authors suggested that clonal diversity may have been underestimated. Vaccine-associated CD4 TCRs spanned the whole spike protein, with dominant responses in regions 160-218 and 743-854. Conclusions about previously exposed vaccinees were limited because only five to seven AZD1222 recipients were SARS-CoV-2 seropositive at baseline. A significant rise in spike-specific TCR breadth and depth was observed after two AZD1222 doses relative to day 0 and relative to MenACWY recipients.

The sample's time point label, in plain terms: baseline before first vaccination. What this sample's treatment or condition label stands for: meningococcal conjugate vaccine given as trial control. Vaccinee samples came from UK trials COV001 and COV002, including a single-blind randomized controlled phase 2/3 trial of AZD1222 (ChAdOx1 nCoV-19) in healthy adults. For TCRbeta chain sequencing, PBMC samples were collected from trial participants at day 0 and at day 28 after the second dose. Sequenced material: peripheral blood, taken on day 0 of MenACWY control vaccination. The clonotype was recovered from an adult in good health. This chain is built from TRBV5-4 and TRBJ1-3; perhaps TRBD1 is the D gene, with 5 bases matching. The DNA is TGTGCCAGCAGCCCCCCGGGGGAAGGAAACACCATATATTTT. It specifies CASSPPGEGNTIYF. With the portions outside the CDR3 filled from the reference TRBV5-4 and TRBJ1-3 genes, the complete variable region becomes ETGVTQSPTHLIKTRGQQVTLRCSSQSGHNTVSWYQQALGQGPQFIFQYYREEENGRGNFPPRFSGLQFPNYSSELNVNALELDDSALYLCASSPPGEGNTIYFGEGSWLTVV.